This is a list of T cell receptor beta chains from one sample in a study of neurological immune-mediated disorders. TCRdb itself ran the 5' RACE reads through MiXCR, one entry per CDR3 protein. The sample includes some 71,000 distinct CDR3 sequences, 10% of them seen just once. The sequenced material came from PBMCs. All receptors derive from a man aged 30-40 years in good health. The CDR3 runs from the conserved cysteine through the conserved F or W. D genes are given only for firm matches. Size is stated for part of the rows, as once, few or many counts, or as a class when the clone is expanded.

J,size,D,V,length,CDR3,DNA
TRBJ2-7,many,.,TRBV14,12,CASSQSRTEQYF,TGTGCCAGCAGCCAGTCACGGACCGAGCAGTACTTC
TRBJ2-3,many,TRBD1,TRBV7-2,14,CASSPTGGSDTQYF,TGTGCCAGCAGTCCTACAGGGGGCTCAGATACGCAGTATTTT
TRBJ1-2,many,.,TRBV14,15,CASTPGTPSSYGYTF,TGTGCCAGCACCCCCGGGACACCGAGCAGCTATGGCTACACCTTC
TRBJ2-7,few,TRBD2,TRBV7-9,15,CASSPGAGGVYEQYF,TGTGCCAGCAGCCCCGGGGCGGGAGGAGTGTACGAGCAGTACTTC
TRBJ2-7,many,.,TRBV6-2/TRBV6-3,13,CASSPTSVGEQYF,TGTGCCAGCAGTCCCACGTCGGTAGGTGAGCAGTACTTC
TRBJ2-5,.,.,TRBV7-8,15,CASSPPPPGRETQYF,TGTGCCAGCAGCCCACCCCCCCCGGGGAGGGAGACCCAGTACTTC
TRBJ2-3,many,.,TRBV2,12,CARQRGTDTQYF,TGTGCCAGACAAAGGGGCACAGATACGCAGTATTTT
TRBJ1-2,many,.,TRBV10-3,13,CAISEDRYYGYTF,TGTGCCATCAGTGAGGACAGATACTATGGCTACACCTTC
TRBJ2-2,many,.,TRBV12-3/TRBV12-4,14,CASSPGLSTGELFF,TGTGCCAGCAGTCCAGGGCTGAGTACCGGGGAGCTGTTTTTT
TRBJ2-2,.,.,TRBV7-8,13,CASSLSSAGELFF,TGTGCCAGCAGCTTAAGTTCTGCCGGGGAGCTGTTTTTT
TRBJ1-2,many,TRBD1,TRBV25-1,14,CASNGQGQMYGYTF,TGTGCCAGCAATGGACAGGGTCAGATGTATGGCTACACCTTC
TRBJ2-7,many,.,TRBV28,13,CASSPVGLREQYF,TGTGCCAGCAGTCCCGTAGGCCTACGCGAGCAGTACTTC
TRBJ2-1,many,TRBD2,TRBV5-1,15,CASSDTSGPYNEQFF,TGCGCCAGCAGCGATACTAGCGGCCCCTACAATGAGCAGTTCTTC
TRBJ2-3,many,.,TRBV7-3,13,CASSYGVEDTQYF,TGTGCCAGCAGCTACGGGGTCGAAGATACGCAGTATTTT
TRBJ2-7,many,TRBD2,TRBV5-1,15,CASSLVQREIYEQYF,TGCGCCAGCAGCTTGGTGCAGCGGGAGATCTACGAGCAGTACTTC
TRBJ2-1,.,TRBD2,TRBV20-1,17,CSARTGTSGTAYNEQFF,TGCAGTGCTAGAACCGGGACTAGCGGGACTGCTTACAATGAGCAGTTCTTC
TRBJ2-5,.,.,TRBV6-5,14,CANRIRRGQETQYF,TGTGCCAACAGAATTAGGCGGGGCCAAGAGACCCAGTACTTC
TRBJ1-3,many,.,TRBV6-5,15,CASRTTGFSGNTIYF,TGTGCCAGCAGAACAACAGGATTCTCTGGAAACACCATATATTTT
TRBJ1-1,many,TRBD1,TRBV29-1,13,CSVRVTGGGEAFF,TGCAGCGTTCGCGTGACAGGGGGCGGTGAAGCTTTCTTT
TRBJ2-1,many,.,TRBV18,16,CASSPPTSRSYNEQFF,TGTGCCAGCTCACCCCCGACTAGTAGGTCCTACAATGAGCAGTTCTTC
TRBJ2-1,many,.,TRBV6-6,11,CASTTKNEQFF,TGTGCCAGCACAACGAAAAATGAGCAGTTCTTC
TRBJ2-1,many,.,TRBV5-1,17,CASSTVPTQASYNEQFF,TGCGCCAGCAGCACGGTACCTACCCAAGCCTCCTACAATGAGCAGTTCTTC
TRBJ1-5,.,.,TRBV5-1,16,CTSSLVSGGGNQPQHF,TGCACCAGCAGCTTGGTTTCGGGGGGCGGCAATCAGCCCCAGCATTTT
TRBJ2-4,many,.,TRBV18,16,CASSRSTAVAKNIQYF,TGTGCCAGCTCCCGCTCGACGGCCGTAGCCAAAAACATTCAGTACTTC
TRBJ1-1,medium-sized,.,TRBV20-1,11,CSYYGGTEAFF,TGCAGTTACTATGGGGGCACTGAAGCTTTCTTT
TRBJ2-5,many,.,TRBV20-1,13,CSAHRSDSGTQYF,TGCAGTGCTCACCGGAGCGACTCGGGGACCCAGTACTTC
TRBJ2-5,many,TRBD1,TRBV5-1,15,CASSVKPGQGETQYF,TGCGCCAGCAGCGTAAAACCGGGACAGGGGGAGACCCAGTACTTC
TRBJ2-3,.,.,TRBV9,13,CASSPNGLDTQYF,TGTGCCAGCAGCCCAAACGGCTTGGATACGCAGTATTTT
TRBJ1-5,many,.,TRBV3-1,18,CASSQGQSGTVNNQPQHF,TGTGCCAGCAGCCAAGGACAATCCGGGACGGTTAACAATCAGCCCCAGCATTTT
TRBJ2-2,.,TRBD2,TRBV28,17,CASSPRGSGGNTGELFF,TGTGCCAGCAGCCCGAGGGGTAGCGGGGGGAACACCGGGGAGCTGTTTTTT
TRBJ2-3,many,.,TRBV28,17,CASSLWMSSSSTDTQYF,TGTGCCAGCAGTTTATGGATGAGCAGCTCTAGCACAGATACGCAGTATTTT
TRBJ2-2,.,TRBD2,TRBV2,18,CASSDGVLEAGTPGELFF,TGTGCCAGCAGTGATGGAGTCCTCGAAGCGGGAACTCCCGGGGAGCTGTTTTTT
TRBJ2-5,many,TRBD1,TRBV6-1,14,CASSGATGWETQYF,TGTGCCAGCAGTGGAGCGACAGGGTGGGAGACCCAGTACTTC
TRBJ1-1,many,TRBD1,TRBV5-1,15,CASSPETGLLTEAFF,TGCGCCAGCAGCCCGGAGACAGGGCTACTCACTGAAGCTTTCTTT
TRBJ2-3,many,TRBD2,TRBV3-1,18,CASSQDLGSGGITDTQYF,TGTGCCAGCAGCCAAGATCTGGGAAGCGGGGGGATCACAGATACGCAGTATTTT
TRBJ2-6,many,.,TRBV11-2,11,CASSFAYVLTF,TGTGCCAGCAGCTTTGCTTACGTCCTGACTTTC
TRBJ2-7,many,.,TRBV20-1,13,CSASVAFPYEQYF,TGCAGTGCTAGTGTGGCTTTCCCTTACGAGCAGTACTTC
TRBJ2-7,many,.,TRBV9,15,CASSPHPGPSYEQYF,TGTGCCAGCAGCCCCCACCCGGGACCCTCTTACGAGCAGTACTTC
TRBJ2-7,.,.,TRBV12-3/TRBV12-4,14,CASSLGRGRFEQYF,TGTGCTAGCAGTTTGGGCCGGGGAAGGTTCGAGCAGTACTTC
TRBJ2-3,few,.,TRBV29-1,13,CSVRRSSTDTQYF,TGCAGCGTAAGACGGTCAAGCACAGATACGCAGTATTTT
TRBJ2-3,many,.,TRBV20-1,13,CSARELSADTQYF,TGCAGTGCTAGAGAATTATCCGCAGATACGCAGTATTTT
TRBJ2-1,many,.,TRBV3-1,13,CASSRGNYNEQFF,TGTGCCAGCAGCCGGGGGAACTACAATGAGCAGTTCTTC
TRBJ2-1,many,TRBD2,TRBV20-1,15,CSARDSTSGTNEQFF,TGCAGTGCTAGAGACTCGACTAGCGGGACTAATGAGCAGTTCTTC
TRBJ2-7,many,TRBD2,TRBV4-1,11,CASSYGGEQYF,TGCGCCAGCAGTTACGGGGGGGAGCAGTACTTC
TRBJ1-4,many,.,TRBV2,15,CASSNQATTNEKLFF,TGTGCCAGCAGCAATCAGGCTACAACTAATGAAAAACTGTTTTTT
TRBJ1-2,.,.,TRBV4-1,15,CASSQVGQRVYGYTF,TGCGCCAGCAGCCAAGTAGGACAGAGGGTCTATGGCTACACCTTC
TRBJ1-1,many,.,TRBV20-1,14,CSARGIGGATEAFF,TGCAGTGCTAGAGGCATCGGAGGGGCCACTGAAGCTTTCTTT
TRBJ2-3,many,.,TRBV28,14,CASTQGRFTDTQYF,TGTGCCAGCACTCAGGGCAGGTTTACAGATACGCAGTATTTT
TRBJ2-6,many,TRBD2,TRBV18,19,CASSPGVQRERSGANVLTF,TGTGCCAGCTCACCAGGGGTACAGCGGGAGAGGTCTGGGGCCAACGTCCTGACTTTC